These 18 T cell receptor beta chains came from one sample sequenced in a study of T cell responses to AZD1222 COVID-19 vaccine. The repertoire was sequenced with immunoSEQ multiplex PCR; TCRdb's copy has only in-frame clones and lacks some. The sample has 150,000 to 200,000 clones, approximately 89% seen once. The specimen was peripheral blood, collected 28 days after the second AZD1222 dose. These receptors were taken from an adult who received the AZD1222 COVID-19 vaccine.

The chain is built from TRBV6-5 and TRBJ1-2, with D possibly being TRBD1 (5 bases). Germline CDR1 reads MNHEY; CDR2 reads SVGAGI. This CDR3 comprises 15 residues. Trimming cost V 3 bases and J 4 bases, with 15 bases left between them. CDR3 bases: TGTGCCAGCAGTTATGGACGGGACCGCACCTATGGCTACACCTTC. This encodes CASSYGRDRTYGYTF.

V gene TRBV10-3 combines with J gene TRBJ2-7; TRBD1 matches at 7 bases. Trimming removed 3 bases from V and 6 bases from J; junction bases left unmatched: 11. Germline lookup yields CDR1 ENHRY and CDR2 SYGVKD. The CDR3 consists of 15 residues. CDR3 region: CAISDLDREYGEQYF. The CDR3 region has the DNA TGTGCCATCAGTGACCTCGACAGGGAGTACGGCGAGCAGTACTTC.

The genes are TRBV7-2 and TRBJ1-2; 7 bases align to TRBD1. Germline V gene lookup returns CDR1 SGHTA and CDR2 FQGNSA. This CDR3 has 14 residues. With V trimmed by 5 bases and J by 4 bases, 7 bases remained unmatched. CDR3 residues: CASSPTGQAYGYTF. The CDR3 region has the DNA TGTGCCAGCAGCCCCACCGGACAGGCCTATGGCTACACCTTC.

The chain couples TRBV3-1 (or the pseudogene TRBV3-2) to TRBJ2-1; D tentatively reads TRBD1 or TRBD2 (5 bases each). Trimming removed 0 bases at V and 0 bases at J, with 6 bases between. The CDR3 extends over 15 amino acids. Germline CDR1 reads LGHDT; CDR2 reads YNNKEL (reference sequence). The CDR3 sequence is CASSQEGRSYNEQFF. The DNA for the CDR3 is TGTGCCAGCAGCCAAGAGGGACGCTCCTACAATGAGCAGTTCTTC.

V gene TRBV2 combines with J gene TRBJ2-1; D might be TRBD1 (5 bases). The CDR3 length is 12 residues. Trimming took off 8 bases at V and 8 bases at J, with 13 bases between the two ends. Looked up from germline, CDR1 is SNHLY and CDR2 is FYNNEI. CDR3 in amino acids: CASAGITYEQFF. The CDR3 nucleotides read TGTGCCAGCGCAGGGATTACATATGAGCAGTTCTTC.

The chain carries TRBV20-1 and TRBJ2-7; D is perhaps TRBD1 (5 bases). CDR1 is DFQATT, CDR2 SNEGSKA, per germline (reference sequence). CDR3 length: 11 residues. V was clipped by 5 bases and J by 3 bases, with 8 bases between them. CDR3 DNA sequence: TGCAGTGCTCGACAGTTCTACGAGCAGTACTTC. It specifies CSARQFYEQYF.

This chain uses TRBV10-2 with TRBJ2-1; either TRBD1 or TRBD2 may supply D (5 bases each). CDR3 length: 15 residues. Per germline, CDR1 WSHSY and CDR2 SAAADI. Trimming stripped 7 bases from V and 4 bases from J, with 17 bases between. CDR3: CASMSEPWGYNEQFF. In DNA, the CDR3 is TGCGCCAGCATGAGCGAGCCGTGGGGGTACAATGAGCAGTTCTTC.

This clone was seen only once. The chain couples TRBV13 to TRBJ2-1; the D is unclear. The CDR3 has 16 residues. Trimming cost V 1 base and J 2 bases, with 12 bases left between them. The germline V gene has CDR1 PRHDT and CDR2 FYEKMQ (reference sequence). CDR3 in DNA: TGTGCCAGCAGCTTAGCTGGACGATCCCCCTACAATGAGCAGTTCTTC. As protein: CASSLAGRSPYNEQFF.

The genes are TRBV29-1 and TRBJ1-1; D is undetermined. Germline V gene sequence: CDR1 SQVTM, CDR2 ANQGSEA. The CDR3 loop spans 11 amino acids. Trimming stripped 4 bases from V and 8 bases from J, with 11 bases between. In DNA, the CDR3 is TGCAGCGTTGGTTCGTTGGTAGAAGCTTTCTTT. It yields the protein CSVGSLVEAFF.

The count of this clone is one. This chain links TRBV27 with TRBJ2-7, with a possible D match to TRBD1 (7 bases). The length of the CDR3 is 14 residues. CDR1 MNHEY and CDR2 SMNVEV come from the germline V gene (reference sequence). Trimming left V 4 bases short and J 2 bases short, with 12 bases between. The CDR3 loop reads CASSSGGTAYEQYF. In nucleotides, the CDR3 is TGTGCCAGCAGTTCTGGGGGGACAGCCTACGAGCAGTACTTC.

For the CDR3, the DNA is TGTGCCAGCAGTGAAAAGGGGGAGATACCCATCTATGGCTACACCTTC. This codes for CASSEKGEIPIYGYTF. This chain joins TRBV6-1 and TRBJ1-2, with D perhaps TRBD1 (6 bases). The V and J ends lost 2 bases and 4 bases respectively, with 17 bases between them. The CDR3 contains 16 residues. Germline assignment: CDR1 MNHNS and CDR2 SASEGT.

The genes are TRBV3-1 (or the pseudogene TRBV3-2) and TRBJ2-4; D is undetermined. The V and J ends lost 4 bases and 7 bases respectively, with 11 bases between them. Per the germline V gene, CDR1 is LGHDT and CDR2 is YNNKEL (reference sequence). This CDR3 spans 13 amino acids. CDR3 sequence: CASSLFDGNIQYF. The CDR3 nucleotides read TGTGCCAGCAGCCTCTTCGACGGGAACATTCAGTACTTC.

The gene calls are TRBV9 and TRBJ2-7, with 10 bases identical to TRBD2. The germline V gene encodes CDR1 SGDLS and CDR2 YYNGEE. J gave up 4 bases and V 4 bases, and 8 bases lay outside the gene matches. The CDR3 length is 15 residues. The CDR3 DNA follows: TGTGCCAGCAGCCCTCAAGCGGGAGGGCCTTACGAGCAGTACTTC. Its translation: CASSPQAGGPYEQYF. Using reference TRBV9 and TRBJ2-7 for the parts outside the CDR3, the full variable domain is DSGVTQTPKHLITATGQRVTLRCSPRSGDLSVYWYQQSLDQGLQFLIQYYNGEERAKGNILERFSAQQFPDLHSELNLSSLELGDSALYFCASSPQAGGPYEQYFGPGTRLTVT.

The gene calls are TRBV19 and TRBJ1-6, with 9 bases that match TRBD1. This CDR3 spans 16 amino acids. The germline V gene has CDR1 LNHDA and CDR2 SQIVND (reference sequence). V was pared by 2 bases and J by 6 bases, with 5 bases of the junction left unmatched. The CDR3 loop reads CASSIIQGASNSPLHF. The CDR3 DNA follows: TGTGCCAGTAGTATAATACAGGGGGCTAGTAATTCACCCCTCCACTTT.

The chain has TRBV20-1 and TRBJ2-5; D possibly uses TRBD1 or TRBD2 (6 bases each). Trimming pared 7 bases from V and 6 bases from J, leaving 9 bases between. The germline V gene encodes CDR1 DFQATT and CDR2 SNEGSKA (reference sequence). This CDR3 has 10 residues. The DNA for the CDR3 is TGCAGTGGAGGGGGGAAGACCCAGTACTTC. Translated: CSGGGKTQYF.

The genes are TRBV11-2 and TRBJ1-5, with unresolved D. The germline V gene has CDR1 SGHAT and CDR2 FQNNGV. CDR3 length: 14 amino acids. With 2 bases removed from V and 9 bases from J, the gap between germline ends came to 14 bases. The CDR3 region is CASSLSTDVGPQHF. As DNA, the CDR3 is TGTGCCAGCAGCTTAAGTACCGACGTGGGGCCCCAGCATTTT.

V gene TRBV19 combines with J gene TRBJ1-2, with D perhaps matching TRBD1 (5 bases). CDR1 is LNHDA and CDR2 is SQIVND in the germline V gene (reference sequence). Trimming cost V 9 bases and J 8 bases, with 19 bases left between them. The CDR3 runs to 13 residues. The CDR3 spells CASLRDQAYGYTF. CDR3 DNA sequence: TGTGCCAGCCTCCGGGACCAGGCTTACGGCTACACCTTC.

V is TRBV6-1 and J is TRBJ2-7; no reliable D call. CDR1 and CDR2 (germline): MNHNS, SASEGT. Trimming stripped 2 bases from V and 4 bases from J, with 18 bases between. The CDR3 loop spans 16 amino acids. The CDR3 DNA sequence: TGTGCCAGCAGTGAAACGGTGGCGACGGTTCCTTACGAGCAGTACTTC. Translating it yields CASSETVATVPYEQYF.